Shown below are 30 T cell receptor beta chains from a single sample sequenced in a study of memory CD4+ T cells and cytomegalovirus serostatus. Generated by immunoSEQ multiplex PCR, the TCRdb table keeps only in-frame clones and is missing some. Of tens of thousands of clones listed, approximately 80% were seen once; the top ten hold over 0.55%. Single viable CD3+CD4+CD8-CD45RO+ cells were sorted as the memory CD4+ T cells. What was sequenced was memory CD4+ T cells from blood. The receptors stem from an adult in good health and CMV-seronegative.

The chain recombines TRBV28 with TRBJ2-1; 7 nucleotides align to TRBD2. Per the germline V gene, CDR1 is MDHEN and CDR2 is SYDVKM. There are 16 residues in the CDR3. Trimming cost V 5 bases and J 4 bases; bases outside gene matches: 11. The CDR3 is CASSPPRGVTYNEQFF. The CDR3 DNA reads TGTGCCAGCAGTCCCCCCCGGGGGGTTACTTACAATGAGCAGTTCTTC.

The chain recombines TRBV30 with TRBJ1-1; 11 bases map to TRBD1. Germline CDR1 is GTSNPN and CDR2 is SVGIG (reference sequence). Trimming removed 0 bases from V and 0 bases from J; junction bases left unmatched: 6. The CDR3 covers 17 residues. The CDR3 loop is CAWSVGGTGGMNTEAFF. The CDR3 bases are TGTGCCTGGAGTGTGGGAGGGACAGGGGGAATGAACACTGAAGCTTTCTTT.

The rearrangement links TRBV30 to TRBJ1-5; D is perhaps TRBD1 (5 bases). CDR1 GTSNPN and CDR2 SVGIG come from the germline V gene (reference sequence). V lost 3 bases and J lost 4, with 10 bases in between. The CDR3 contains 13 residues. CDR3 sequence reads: CAWSPGSNQPQHF. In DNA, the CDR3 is TGTGCCTGGAGCCCAGGGTCGAATCAGCCCCAGCATTTT.

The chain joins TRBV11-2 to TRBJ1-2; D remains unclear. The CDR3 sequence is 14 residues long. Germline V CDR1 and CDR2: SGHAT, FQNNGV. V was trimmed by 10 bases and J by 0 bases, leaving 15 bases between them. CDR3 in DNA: TGTGCCACCAGAAGGGCATTTTCTAACTATGGCTACACCTTC. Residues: CATRRAFSNYGYTF.

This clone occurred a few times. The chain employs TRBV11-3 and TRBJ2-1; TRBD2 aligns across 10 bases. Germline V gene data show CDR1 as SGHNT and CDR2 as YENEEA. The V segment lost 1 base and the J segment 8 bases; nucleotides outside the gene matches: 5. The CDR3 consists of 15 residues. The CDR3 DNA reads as TGTGCCAGCAGCTTAGGCGGGACTAGCGTGGATGAGCAGTTCTTC. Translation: CASSLGGTSVDEQFF. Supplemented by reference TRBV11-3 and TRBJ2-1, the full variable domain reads EAGVVQSPRYKIIEKKQPVAFWCNPISGHNTLYWYLQNLGQGPELLIRYENEEAVDDSQLPKDRFSAERLKGVDSTLKIQPAELGDSAVYLCASSLGGTSVDEQFFGPGTRLTVL.

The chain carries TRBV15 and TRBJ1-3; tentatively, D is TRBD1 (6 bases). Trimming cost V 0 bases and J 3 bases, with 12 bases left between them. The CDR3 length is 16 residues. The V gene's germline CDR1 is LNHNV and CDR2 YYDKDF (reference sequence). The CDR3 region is CATSRDNRASGNTIYF. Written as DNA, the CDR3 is TGTGCCACCAGCAGAGATAACAGGGCTAGTGGAAACACCATATATTTT.

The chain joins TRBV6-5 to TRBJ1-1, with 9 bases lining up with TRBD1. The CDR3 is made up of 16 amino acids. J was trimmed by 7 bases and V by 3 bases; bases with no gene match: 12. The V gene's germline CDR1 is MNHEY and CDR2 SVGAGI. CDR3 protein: CASSYTGGYLYDEAFF. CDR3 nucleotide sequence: TGTGCCAGCAGTTATACAGGGGGCTACCTCTACGATGAAGCTTTCTTT.

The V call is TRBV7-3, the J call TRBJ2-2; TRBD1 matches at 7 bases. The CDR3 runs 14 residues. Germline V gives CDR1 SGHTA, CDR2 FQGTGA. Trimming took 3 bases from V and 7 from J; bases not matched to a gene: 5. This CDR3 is CASSFSTGLGELFF. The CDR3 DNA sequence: TGTGCCAGCAGCTTCTCGACAGGGCTCGGGGAGCTGTTTTTT.

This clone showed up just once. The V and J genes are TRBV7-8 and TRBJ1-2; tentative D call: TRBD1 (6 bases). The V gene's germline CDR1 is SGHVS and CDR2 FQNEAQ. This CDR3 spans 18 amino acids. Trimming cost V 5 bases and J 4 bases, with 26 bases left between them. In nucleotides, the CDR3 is TGTGCCAGCAGCATTACGAGAGATACCGGGACATCGGGCTATGGCTACACCTTC. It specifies CASSITRDTGTSGYGYTF.

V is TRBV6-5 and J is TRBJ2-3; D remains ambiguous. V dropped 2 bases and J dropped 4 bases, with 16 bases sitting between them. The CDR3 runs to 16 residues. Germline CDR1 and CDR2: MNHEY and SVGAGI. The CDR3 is CASSYNARVVADTQYF. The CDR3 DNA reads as TGTGCCAGCAGTTACAATGCTAGGGTAGTGGCAGATACGCAGTATTTT.

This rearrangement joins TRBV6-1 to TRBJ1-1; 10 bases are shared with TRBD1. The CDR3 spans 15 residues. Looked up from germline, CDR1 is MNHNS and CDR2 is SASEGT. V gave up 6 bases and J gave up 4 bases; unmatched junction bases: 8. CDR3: CASSRDRGGGTEAFF. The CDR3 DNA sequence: TGTGCCAGCAGCCGGGACAGGGGAGGGGGCACTGAAGCTTTCTTT.

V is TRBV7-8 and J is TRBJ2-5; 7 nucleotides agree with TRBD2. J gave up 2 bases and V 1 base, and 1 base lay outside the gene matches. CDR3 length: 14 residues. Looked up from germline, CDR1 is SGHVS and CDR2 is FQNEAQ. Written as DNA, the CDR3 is TGTGCCAGCAGCTTAGGCGGGAGACAAGAGACCCAGTACTTC. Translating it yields CASSLGGRQETQYF.

CDR3 residues: CAISESVAGVTDTQYF. The CDR3 coding sequence is TGTGCCATCAGTGAGTCGGTAGCGGGGGTCACAGATACGCAGTATTTT. This rearrangement joins TRBV10-3 to TRBJ2-3; 9 bases line up with TRBD2. J was trimmed by 2 bases and V by 0 bases; bases with no gene match: 3. Germline lookup yields CDR1 ENHRY and CDR2 SYGVKD. The CDR3 is made up of 16 amino acids.

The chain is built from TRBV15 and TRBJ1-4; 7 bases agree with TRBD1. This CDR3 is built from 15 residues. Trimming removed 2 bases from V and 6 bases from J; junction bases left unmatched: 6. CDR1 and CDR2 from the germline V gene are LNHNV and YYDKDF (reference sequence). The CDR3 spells CATSRSQGPDEKLFF. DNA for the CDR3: TGTGCCACCAGCAGATCACAGGGGCCAGATGAAAAACTGTTTTTT.

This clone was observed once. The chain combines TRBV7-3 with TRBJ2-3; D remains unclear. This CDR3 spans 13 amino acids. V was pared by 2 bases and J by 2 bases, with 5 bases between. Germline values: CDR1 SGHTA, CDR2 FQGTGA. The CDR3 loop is CASSLHNTDTQYF. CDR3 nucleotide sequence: TGTGCCAGCAGCTTACATAACACAGATACGCAGTATTTT.

CDR3 sequence (DNA): TGTGCCAGCAGCTTAGGTGGGACTGCTCAAGAGACCCAGTACTTC. As protein: CASSLGGTAQETQYF. The chain has TRBV7-9 and TRBJ2-5; D possibly corresponds to TRBD2 (6 bases). This CDR3 comprises 15 residues. Per germline, CDR1 SEHNR and CDR2 FQNEAQ (reference sequence). Trimming took off 1 base at V and 2 bases at J, with 11 bases between the two ends. The full variable domain, its missing parts supplied by reference TRBV7-9 and TRBJ2-5, is DTGVSQNPRHKITKRGQNVTFRCDPISEHNRLYWYRQTLGQGPEFLTYFQNEAQLEKSRLLSDRFSAERPKGSFSTLEIQRTEQGDSAMYLCASSLGGTAQETQYFGPGTRLLVL.

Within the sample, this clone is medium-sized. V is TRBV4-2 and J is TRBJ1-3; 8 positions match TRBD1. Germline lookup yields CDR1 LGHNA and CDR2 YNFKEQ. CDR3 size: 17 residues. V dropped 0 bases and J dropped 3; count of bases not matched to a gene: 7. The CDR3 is CASSQEPGGAGGNTIYF. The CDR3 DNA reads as TGTGCCAGCAGCCAAGAGCCAGGGGGCGCGGGTGGAAACACCATATATTTT.

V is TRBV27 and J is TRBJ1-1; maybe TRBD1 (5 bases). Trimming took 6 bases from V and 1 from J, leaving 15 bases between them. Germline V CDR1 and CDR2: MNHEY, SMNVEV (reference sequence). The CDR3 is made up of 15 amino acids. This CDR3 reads CASSPQGLANTEAFF. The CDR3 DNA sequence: TGTGCCAGCAGCCCCCAGGGCCTCGCGAACACTGAAGCTTTCTTT.

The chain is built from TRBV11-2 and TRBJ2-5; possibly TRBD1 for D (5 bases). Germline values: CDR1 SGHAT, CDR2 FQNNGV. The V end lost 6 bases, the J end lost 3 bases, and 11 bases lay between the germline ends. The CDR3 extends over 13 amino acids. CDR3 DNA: TGTGCCAGCAGTCGTCAGGGAAAAGAGACCCAGTACTTC. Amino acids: CASSRQGKETQYF.

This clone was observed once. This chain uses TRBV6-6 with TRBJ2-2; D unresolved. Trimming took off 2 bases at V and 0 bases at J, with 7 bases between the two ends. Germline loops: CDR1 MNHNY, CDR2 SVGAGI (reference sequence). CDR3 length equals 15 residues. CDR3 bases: TGTGCCAGCAGTTACCGGCACTCGAACACCGGGGAGCTGTTTTTT. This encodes CASSYRHSNTGELFF.

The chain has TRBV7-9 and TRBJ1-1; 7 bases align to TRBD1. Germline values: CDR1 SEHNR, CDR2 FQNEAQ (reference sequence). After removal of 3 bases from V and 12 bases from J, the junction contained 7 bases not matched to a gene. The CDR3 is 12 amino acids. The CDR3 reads CASSLLDRATFF. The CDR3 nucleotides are TGTGCCAGCAGCTTGCTTGACAGGGCAACTTTCTTT.

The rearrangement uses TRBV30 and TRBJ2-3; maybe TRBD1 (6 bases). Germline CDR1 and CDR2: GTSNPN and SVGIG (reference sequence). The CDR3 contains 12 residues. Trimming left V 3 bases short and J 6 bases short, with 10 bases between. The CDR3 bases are TGTGCCTGGAGCCCTACAGGGGATACGCAGTATTTT. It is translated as CAWSPTGDTQYF.

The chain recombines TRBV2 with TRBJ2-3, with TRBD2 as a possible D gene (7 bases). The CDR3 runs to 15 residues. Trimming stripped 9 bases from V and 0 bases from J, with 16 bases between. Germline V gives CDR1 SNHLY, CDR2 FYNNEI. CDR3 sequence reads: CASLGGGGSTDTQYF. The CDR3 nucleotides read TGTGCCAGTTTGGGGGGGGGCGGTAGCACAGATACGCAGTATTTT.

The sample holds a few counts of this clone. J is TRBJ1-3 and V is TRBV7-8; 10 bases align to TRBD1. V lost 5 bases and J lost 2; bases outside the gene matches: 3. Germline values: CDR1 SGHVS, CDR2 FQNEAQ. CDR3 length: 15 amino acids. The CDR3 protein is CASSPGQGPGNTIYF. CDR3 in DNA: TGTGCCAGCAGCCCGGGACAGGGGCCTGGAAACACCATATATTTT.

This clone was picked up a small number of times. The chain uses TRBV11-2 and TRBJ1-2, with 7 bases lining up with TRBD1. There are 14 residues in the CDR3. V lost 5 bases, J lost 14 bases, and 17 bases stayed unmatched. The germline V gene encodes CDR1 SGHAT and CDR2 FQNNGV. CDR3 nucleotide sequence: TGTGCCAGCAGCCCCGGGACAGTCGCCGGGATGGGTACCTTC. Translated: CASSPGTVAGMGTF.

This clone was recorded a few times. The CDR3 region is CASSRAHEQFF. The CDR3 bases are TGTGCCAGCAGTAGAGCCCATGAGCAGTTCTTC. The chain links TRBV25-1 to TRBJ2-1, with D unclear. The CDR3 is made up of 11 amino acids. Trimming removed 5 bases at V and 8 bases at J, with 7 bases between. Germline V gene sequence: CDR1 MGHDK, CDR2 SYGVNS.

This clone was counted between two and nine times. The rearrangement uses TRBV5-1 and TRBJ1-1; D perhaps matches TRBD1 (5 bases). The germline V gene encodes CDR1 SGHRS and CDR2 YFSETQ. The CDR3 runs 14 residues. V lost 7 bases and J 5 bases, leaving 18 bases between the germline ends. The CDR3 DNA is TGCGCCAGCGCTTATCAGGGAGTTTCAACTGAAGCTTTCTTT. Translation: CASAYQGVSTEAFF.

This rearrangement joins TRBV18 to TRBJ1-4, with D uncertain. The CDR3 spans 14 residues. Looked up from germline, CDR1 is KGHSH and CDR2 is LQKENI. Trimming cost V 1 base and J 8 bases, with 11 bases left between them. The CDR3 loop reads CASSPQQDGEKLFF. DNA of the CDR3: TGTGCCAGCTCACCACAGCAGGATGGGGAAAAACTGTTTTTT.

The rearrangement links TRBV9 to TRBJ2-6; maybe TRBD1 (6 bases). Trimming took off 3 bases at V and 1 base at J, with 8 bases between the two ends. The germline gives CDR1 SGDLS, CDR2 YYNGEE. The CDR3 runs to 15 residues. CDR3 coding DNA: TGTGCCAGCAGCGCACAGGGATCTGGGGCCAACGTCCTGACTTTC. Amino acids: CASSAQGSGANVLTF.

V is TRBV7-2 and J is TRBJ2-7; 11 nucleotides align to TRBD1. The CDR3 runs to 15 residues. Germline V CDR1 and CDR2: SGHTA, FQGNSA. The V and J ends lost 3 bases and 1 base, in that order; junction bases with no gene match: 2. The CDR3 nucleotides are TGTGCCAGCAGCTTCGGGACAGGGGGATCCTACGAGCAGTACTTC. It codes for CASSFGTGGSYEQYF.